This T cell receptor beta chain was sequenced for a study of T cell responses to AZD1222 COVID-19 vaccine. Findings and limits, study-wide: AZD1222 recipients seropositive at baseline numbered only 5 or 6.

Notes on this clone: Antigen specificity is unknown.

Germline CDR1 is SEHNR and CDR2 is FQNEAQ (reference sequence). CDR3 length: 17 amino acids. The ends were cut back, 1 base at V and 0 bases at J, with 13 bases in the middle. The repertoire was sequenced with immunoSEQ multiplex PCR; TCRdb's copy has only in-frame clones and lacks some. The data show under 200,000 clones, about 91% seen once. V and J are TRBV7-9 and TRBJ1-3, with D maybe TRBD1 (5 bases). This specimen was peripheral blood, taken on day 0 of MenACWY control vaccination. The source of this sequence is an adult in good health. CDR3 sequence (DNA): TGTGCCAGCAGCTTAGGGCAGGGCTTCTTCTCTGGAAACACCATATATTTT. This gives the protein CASSLGQGFFSGNTIYF. Full variable domain (remainder filled in from reference TRBV7-9 and TRBJ1-3): DTGVSQNPRHKITKRGQNVTFRCDPISEHNRLYWYRQTLGQGPEFLTYFQNEAQLEKSRLLSDRFSAERPKGSFSTLEIQRTEQGDSAMYLCASSLGQGFFSGNTIYFGEGSWLTVV.